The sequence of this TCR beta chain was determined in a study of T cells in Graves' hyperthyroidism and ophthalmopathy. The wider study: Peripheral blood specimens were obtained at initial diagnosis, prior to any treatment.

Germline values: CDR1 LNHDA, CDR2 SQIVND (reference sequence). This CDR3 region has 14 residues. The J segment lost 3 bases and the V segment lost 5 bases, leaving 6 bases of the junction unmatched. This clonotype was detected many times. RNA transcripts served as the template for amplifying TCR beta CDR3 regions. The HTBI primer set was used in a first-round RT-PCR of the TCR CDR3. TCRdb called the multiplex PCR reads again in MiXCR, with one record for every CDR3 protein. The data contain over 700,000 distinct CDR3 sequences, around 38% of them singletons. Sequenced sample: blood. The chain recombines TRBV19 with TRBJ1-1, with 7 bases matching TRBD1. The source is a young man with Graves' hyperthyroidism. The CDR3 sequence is CASSLTGLDTEAFF. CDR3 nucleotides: TGTGCCAGTAGTTTGACAGGGTTGGACACTGAAGCTTTCTTT.